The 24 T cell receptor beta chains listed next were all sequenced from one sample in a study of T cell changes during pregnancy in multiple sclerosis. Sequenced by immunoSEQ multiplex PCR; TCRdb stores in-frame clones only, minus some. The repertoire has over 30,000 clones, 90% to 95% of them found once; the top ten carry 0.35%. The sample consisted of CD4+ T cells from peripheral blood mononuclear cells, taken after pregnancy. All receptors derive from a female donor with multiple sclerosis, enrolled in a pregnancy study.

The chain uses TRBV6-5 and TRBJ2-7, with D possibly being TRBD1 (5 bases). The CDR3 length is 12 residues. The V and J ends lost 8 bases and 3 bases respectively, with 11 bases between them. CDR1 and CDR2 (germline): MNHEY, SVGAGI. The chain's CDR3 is CASVDTLYEQYF. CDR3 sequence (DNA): TGTGCCAGCGTGGACACGCTCTACGAGCAGTACTTC.

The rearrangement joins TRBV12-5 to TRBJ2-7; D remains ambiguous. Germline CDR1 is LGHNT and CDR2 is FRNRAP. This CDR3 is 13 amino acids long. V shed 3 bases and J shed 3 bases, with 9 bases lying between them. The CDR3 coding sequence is TGTGCTAGTGGTTTTAGCAATTTCTACGAGCAGTACTTC. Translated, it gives CASGFSNFYEQYF.

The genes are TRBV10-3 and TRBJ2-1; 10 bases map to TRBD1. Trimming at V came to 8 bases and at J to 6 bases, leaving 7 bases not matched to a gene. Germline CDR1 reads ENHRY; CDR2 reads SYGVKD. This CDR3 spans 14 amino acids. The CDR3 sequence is CAIGTGTGANEQFF. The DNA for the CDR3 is TGTGCCATCGGAACCGGGACAGGGGCCAATGAGCAGTTCTTC.

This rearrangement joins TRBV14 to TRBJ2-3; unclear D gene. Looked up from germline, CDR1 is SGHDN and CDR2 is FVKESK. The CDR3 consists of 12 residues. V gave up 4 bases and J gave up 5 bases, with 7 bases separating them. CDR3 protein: CASSLAGDTQYF. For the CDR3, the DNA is TGTGCCAGCAGCCTCGCCGGAGATACGCAGTATTTT.

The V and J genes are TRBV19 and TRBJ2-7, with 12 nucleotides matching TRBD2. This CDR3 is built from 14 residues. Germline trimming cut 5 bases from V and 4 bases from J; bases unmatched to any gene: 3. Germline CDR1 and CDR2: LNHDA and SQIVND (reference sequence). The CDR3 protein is CASSRTSGAYEQYF. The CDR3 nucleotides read TGTGCCAGTAGTCGGACTAGCGGGGCGTACGAGCAGTACTTC.

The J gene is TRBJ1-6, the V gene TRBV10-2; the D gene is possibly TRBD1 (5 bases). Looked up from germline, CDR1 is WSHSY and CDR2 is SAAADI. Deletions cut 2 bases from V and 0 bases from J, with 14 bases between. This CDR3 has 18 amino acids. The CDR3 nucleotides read TGCGCCAGCAGTGAGGTGGGGGGGGTGAGCTCCTATAATTCACCCCTCCACTTT. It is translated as CASSEVGGVSSYNSPLHF.

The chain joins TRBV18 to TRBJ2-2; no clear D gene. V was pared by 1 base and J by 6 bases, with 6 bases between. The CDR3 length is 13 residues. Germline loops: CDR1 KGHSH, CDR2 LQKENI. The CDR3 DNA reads TGTGCCAGCTCACCACGAGAATCCGGGGAGCTGTTTTTT. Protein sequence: CASSPRESGELFF. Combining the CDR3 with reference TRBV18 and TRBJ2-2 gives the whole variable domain NAGVMQNPRHLVRRRGQEARLRCSPMKGHSHVYWYRQLPEEGLKFMVYLQKENIIDESGMPKERFSAEFPKEGPSILRIQQVVRGDSAAYFCASSPRESGELFFGEGSRLTVL.

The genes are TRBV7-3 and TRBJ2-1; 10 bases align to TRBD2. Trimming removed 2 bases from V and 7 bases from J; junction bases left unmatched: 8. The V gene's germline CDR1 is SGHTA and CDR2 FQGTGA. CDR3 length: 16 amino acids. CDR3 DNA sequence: TGTGCCAGCAGCTTATTCCCCACAGCGGGGGGGAATGAGCAGTTCTTC. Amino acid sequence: CASSLFPTAGGNEQFF.

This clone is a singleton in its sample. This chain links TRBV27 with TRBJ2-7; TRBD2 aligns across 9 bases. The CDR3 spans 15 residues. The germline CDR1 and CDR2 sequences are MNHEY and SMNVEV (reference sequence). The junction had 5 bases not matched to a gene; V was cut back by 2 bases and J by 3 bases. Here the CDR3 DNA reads TGTGCCAGCAGTTTAAGTAGCGGGGGAGTCTACGAGCAGTACTTC. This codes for CASSLSSGGVYEQYF.

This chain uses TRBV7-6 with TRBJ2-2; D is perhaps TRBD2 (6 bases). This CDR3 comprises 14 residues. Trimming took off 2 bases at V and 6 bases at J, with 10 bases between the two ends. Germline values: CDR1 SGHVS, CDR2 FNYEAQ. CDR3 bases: TGTGCCAGCAGCTTAAGACTAGTCTCCGGGGAGCTGTTTTTT. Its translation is CASSLRLVSGELFF.

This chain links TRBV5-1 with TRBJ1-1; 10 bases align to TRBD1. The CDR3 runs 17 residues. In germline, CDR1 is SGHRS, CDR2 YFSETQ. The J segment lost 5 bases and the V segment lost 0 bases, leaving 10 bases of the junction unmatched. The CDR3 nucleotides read TGCGCCAGCAGCTTGGCCGGGACAGGGGTTAGGAGAACTGAAGCTTTCTTT. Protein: CASSLAGTGVRRTEAFF.

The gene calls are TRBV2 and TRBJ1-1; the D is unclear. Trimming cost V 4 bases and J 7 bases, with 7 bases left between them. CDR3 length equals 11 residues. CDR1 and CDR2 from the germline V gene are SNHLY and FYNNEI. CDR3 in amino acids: CASSGGVEAFF. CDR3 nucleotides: TGTGCCAGCAGTGGGGGAGTTGAAGCTTTCTTT.

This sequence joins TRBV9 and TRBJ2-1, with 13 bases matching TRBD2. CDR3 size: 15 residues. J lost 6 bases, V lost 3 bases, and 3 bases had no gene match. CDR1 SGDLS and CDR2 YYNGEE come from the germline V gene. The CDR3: CASSGGTSGVNEQFF. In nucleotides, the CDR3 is TGTGCCAGCAGCGGAGGGACTAGCGGGGTCAATGAGCAGTTCTTC.

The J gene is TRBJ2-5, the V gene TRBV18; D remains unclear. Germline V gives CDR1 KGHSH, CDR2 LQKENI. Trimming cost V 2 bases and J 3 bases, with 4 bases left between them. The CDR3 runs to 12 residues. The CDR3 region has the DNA TGTGCCAGCTCACCAAGAGAAGAGACCCAGTACTTC. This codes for CASSPREETQYF.

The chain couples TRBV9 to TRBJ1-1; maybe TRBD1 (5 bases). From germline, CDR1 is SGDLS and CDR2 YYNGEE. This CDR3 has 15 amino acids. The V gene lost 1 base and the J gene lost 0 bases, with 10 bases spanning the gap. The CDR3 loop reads CASSVRGALNTEAFF. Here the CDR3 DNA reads TGTGCCAGCAGCGTAAGGGGCGCTTTGAACACTGAAGCTTTCTTT.

The CDR3 coding sequence is TGTGCCAGCAGCAGACGGGACAGCTATGGCTACACCTTC. As protein: CASSRRDSYGYTF. V gene TRBV7-2 combines with J gene TRBJ1-2, with 7 bases fitting TRBD1. V lost 5 bases, J lost 4 bases, and 4 bases stayed unmatched. This CDR3 spans 13 amino acids. Germline V gene data show CDR1 as SGHTA and CDR2 as FQGNSA.

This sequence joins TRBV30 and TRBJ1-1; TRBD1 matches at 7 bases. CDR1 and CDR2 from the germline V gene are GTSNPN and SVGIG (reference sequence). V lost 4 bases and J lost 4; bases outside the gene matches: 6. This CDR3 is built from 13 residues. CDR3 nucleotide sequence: TGTGCCTGGACAAGACAGGGTGGCACTGAAGCTTTCTTT. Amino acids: CAWTRQGGTEAFF.

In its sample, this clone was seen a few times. CDR3 coding DNA: TGTGCCAGCTCACCGGGAGGTTCCTACGAGCAGTACTTC. This translates into CASSPGGSYEQYF. The chain carries TRBV18 and TRBJ2-7; the D gene is possibly TRBD2 (6 bases). CDR1 and CDR2 from the germline V gene are KGHSH and LQKENI. The CDR3 is 13 amino acids. V lost 3 bases and J lost 1, with 7 bases in between.

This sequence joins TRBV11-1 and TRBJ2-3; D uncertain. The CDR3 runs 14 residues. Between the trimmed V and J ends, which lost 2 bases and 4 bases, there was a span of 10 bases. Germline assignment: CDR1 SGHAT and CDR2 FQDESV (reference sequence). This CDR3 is CASSLRSSADTQYF. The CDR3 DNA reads TGTGCCAGCAGCTTAAGAAGCAGCGCAGATACGCAGTATTTT.

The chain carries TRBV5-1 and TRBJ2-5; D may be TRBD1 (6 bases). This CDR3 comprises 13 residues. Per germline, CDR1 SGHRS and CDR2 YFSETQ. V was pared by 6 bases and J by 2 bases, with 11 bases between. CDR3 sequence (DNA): TGCGCCAGCATCGGACAGCAGCAAGAGACCCAGTACTTC. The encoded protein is CASIGQQQETQYF. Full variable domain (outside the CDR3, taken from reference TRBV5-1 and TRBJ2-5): KAGVTQTPRYLIKTRGQQVTLSCSPISGHRSVSWYQQTPGQGLQFLFEYFSETQRNKGNFPGRFSGRQFSNSRSEMNVSTLELGDSALYLCASIGQQQETQYFGPGTRLLVL.

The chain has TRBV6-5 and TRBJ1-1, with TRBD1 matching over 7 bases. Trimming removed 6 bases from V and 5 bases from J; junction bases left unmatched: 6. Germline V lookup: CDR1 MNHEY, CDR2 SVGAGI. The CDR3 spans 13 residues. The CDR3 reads CASSRTGGTEAFF. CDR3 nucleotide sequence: TGTGCCAGCAGCCGGACAGGCGGAACTGAAGCTTTCTTT.

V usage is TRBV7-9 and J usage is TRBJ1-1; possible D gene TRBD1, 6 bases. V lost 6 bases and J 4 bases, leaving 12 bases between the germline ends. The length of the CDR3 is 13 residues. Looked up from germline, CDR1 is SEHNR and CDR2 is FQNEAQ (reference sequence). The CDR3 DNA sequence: TGTGCCAGCAGGCAAACAGGGTCCACTGAAGCTTTCTTT. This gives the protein CASRQTGSTEAFF. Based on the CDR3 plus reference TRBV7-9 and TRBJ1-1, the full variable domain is DTGVSQNPRHKITKRGQNVTFRCDPISEHNRLYWYRQTLGQGPEFLTYFQNEAQLEKSRLLSDRFSAERPKGSFSTLEIQRTEQGDSAMYLCASRQTGSTEAFFGQGTRLTVV.

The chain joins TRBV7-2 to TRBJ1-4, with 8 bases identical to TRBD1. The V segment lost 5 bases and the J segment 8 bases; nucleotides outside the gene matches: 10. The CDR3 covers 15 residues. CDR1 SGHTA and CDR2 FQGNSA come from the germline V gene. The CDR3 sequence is CASSRTGTGVEKLFF. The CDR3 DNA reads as TGTGCCAGCAGCCGAACCGGGACAGGAGTGGAAAAACTGTTTTTT.

CDR3 DNA: TGTGCCAGCAGCCATATTAGCGGGGGGCAAGAGACCCAGTACTTC. Translating gives CASSHISGGQETQYF. The chain links TRBV6-1 to TRBJ2-5; 10 bases fit TRBD2. This CDR3 spans 15 amino acids. Germline V lookup: CDR1 MNHNS, CDR2 SASEGT. V was pared by 6 bases and J by 2 bases, with 6 bases of the junction left unmatched.